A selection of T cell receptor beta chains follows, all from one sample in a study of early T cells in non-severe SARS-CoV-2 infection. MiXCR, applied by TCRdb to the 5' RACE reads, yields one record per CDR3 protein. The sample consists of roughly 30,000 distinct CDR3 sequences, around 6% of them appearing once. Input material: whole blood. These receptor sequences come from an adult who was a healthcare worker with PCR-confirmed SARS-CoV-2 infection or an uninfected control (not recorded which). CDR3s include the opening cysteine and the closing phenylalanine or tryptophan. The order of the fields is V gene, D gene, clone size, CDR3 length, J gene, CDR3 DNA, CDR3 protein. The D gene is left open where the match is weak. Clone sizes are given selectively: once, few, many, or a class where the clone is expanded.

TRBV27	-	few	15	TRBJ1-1	TGTGCCAGCACCCTGGGCCGGGGGGGAGGCACTGAAGCTTTCTTT	CASTLGRGGGTEAFF
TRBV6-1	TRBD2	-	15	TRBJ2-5	TGTGCCAGCAGTGAAACTGGCCTAGCGGTAGAGACCCAGTACTTC	CASSETGLAVETQYF
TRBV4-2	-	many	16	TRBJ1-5	TGTGCCAGCAGCCAAGATTTCGGGCAGACCCATCAGCCCCAGCATTTT	CASSQDFGQTHQPQHF
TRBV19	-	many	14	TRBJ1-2	TGTGCCAGTAGTATAGATACCCGGGGTTACGGCTACACCTTC	CASSIDTRGYGYTF
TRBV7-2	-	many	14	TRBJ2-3	TGTGCCAGCAGCTCGAGGAGTCGGGGAGATACGCAGTATTTT	CASSSRSRGDTQYF
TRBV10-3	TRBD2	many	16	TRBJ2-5	TGTGCCATCAGTGGCCAGACTAGCGGGAGAAAAGAGACCCAGTACTTC	CAISGQTSGRKETQYF
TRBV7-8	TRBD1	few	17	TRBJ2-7	TGTGCCAGCAGCTTAGAGGTCCCGGGACAGGGCTCCTACGAGCAGTACTTC	CASSLEVPGQGSYEQYF
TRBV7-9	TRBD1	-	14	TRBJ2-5	TGTGCCAGCAGCCCCGGGACAGCCGCAGAGACCCAGTACTTC	CASSPGTAAETQYF
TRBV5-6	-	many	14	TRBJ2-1	TGTGCCAGCACCCTTCGGGGGTTGGTCGATGAGCAGTTCTTC	CASTLRGLVDEQFF
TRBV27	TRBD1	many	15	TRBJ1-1	TGTGCCAGCGGAGGACAGGGTGTCGGGAGCACTGAAGCTTTCTTT	CASGGQGVGSTEAFF
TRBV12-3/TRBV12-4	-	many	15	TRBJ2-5	TGTGCCACCTCCAACGCCGGGGCAACGGAAGAGACCCAGTACTTC	CATSNAGATEETQYF
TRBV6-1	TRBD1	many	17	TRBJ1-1	TGTGCCAGCCTCCGACTCATCCCCCGAGGGGGCTCCGGTGAAGCTTTCTTT	CASLRLIPRGGSGEAFF
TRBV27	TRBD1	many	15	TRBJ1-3	TGTGCCAGCAGTTTCAGGGGGGAGACTGGAAACACCATATATTTT	CASSFRGETGNTIYF
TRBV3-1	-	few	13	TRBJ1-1	TGTGCCACAAGTACGAGGGTCGAGACTGAAGCTTTCTTT	CATSTRVETEAFF
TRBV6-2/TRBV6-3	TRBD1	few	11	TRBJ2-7	TGTGCCAGCAACAGGGGCTACGAGCAGTACTTC	CASNRGYEQYF
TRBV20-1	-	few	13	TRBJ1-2	TGCAGTGCTAGATCTGCTGAGGACTATGGCTACACCTTC	CSARSAEDYGYTF
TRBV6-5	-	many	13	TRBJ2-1	TGTGCCAGCAGCATTGGACGGCACAATGAGCAGTTCTTC	CASSIGRHNEQFF
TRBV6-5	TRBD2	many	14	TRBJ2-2	TGTGCCAGCCGGGGGGGGAGACTCGATGGGGAGCTGTTTTTT	CASRGGRLDGELFF
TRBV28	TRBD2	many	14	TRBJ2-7	TGTGCCAGCAGTTCAAGCGGGAGGGAGAGGGAGCAGTACTTC	CASSSSGREREQYF
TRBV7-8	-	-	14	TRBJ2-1	TGTGCCAGCAGCCAAACCGGGACTCACAATGAGCAGTTCTTC	CASSQTGTHNEQFF
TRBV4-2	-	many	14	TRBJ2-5	TGTGCCAGCAGCTCCCCACTAGAAATGGAGACCCAGTACTTC	CASSSPLEMETQYF
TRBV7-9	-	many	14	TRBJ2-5	TGTGCCAGCAGCTCACGGGCCTCCCGGACGACCCAGTACTTC	CASSSRASRTTQYF
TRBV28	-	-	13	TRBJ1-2	TGTGCCAGCAGTTTTAAGGGCTTCTATGGCTACACCTTC	CASSFKGFYGYTF
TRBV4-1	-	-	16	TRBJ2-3	TGCGCCAGCAGCCAAGATGAACCGGACGGCACAGATACGCAGTATTTT	CASSQDEPDGTDTQYF
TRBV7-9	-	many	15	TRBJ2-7	TGTGCCAGCAGCTTCCCTCTCTCCGGTGAGGACGAGCAGTACTTC	CASSFPLSGEDEQYF
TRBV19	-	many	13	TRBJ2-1	TGTGCCAGTAGTATCTCGGTAGGCAATGAGCAGTTCTTC	CASSISVGNEQFF
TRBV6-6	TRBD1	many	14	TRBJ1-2	TGTGCCAGCAGTTACTCGATGGGACAGGGTGGCTACACCTTC	CASSYSMGQGGYTF
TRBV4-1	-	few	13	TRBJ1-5	TGCGCCAGCAGCCAAGAGGACAGTCAGCCCCAGCATTTT	CASSQEDSQPQHF
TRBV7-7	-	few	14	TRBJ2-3	TGTGCCAGCAGCCAGGGCGGTAACTTAGATACGCAGTATTTT	CASSQGGNLDTQYF
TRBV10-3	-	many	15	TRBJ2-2	TGTGCCATCAGTGATCCTAGCAGGAACACCGGGGAGCTGTTTTTT	CAISDPSRNTGELFF
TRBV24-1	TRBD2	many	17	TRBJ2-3	TGTGCCACCAGTGATGTACGCATAGCGGGAGGAGCGGATACGCAGTATTTT	CATSDVRIAGGADTQYF
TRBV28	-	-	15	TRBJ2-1	TGTGCCAGCAGTTCGTACAGGGCTGGAGACAATGAGCAGTTCTTC	CASSSYRAGDNEQFF
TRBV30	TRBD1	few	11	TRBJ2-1	TGTGCCTGGAGTCAGGGGGATGAGCAGTTCTTC	CAWSQGDEQFF
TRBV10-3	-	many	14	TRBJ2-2	TGTGCCATCGCGACCCTGATGGGGAAAGAGGGGCTGTTTTTT	CAIATLMGKEGLFF
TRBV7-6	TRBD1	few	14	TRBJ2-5	TGTGCCAGCAGCTCCACAGGGGGCCAAGAGACCCAGTACTTC	CASSSTGGQETQYF
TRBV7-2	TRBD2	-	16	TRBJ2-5	TGTGCCAGCAGCTTAGTATCTAGCGGGAGGGCCCAGACCCAGTACTTC	CASSLVSSGRAQTQYF
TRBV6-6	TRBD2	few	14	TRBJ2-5	TGTGCCAGCAGTCAAAGCGGGAGAAAAGAGACCCAGTACTTC	CASSQSGRKETQYF
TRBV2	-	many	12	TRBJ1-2	TGTGCCAGCAGTGCTGAGTTGGAGGGCTACACCTTC	CASSAELEGYTF
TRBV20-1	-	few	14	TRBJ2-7	TGCAGTCCGGGCCCCCCAGGGTGGGTTTCGGAGCAGTACTTC	CSPGPPGWVSEQYF
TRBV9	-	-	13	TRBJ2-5	TGTGCCAGCAGCGTAGACTTGGGACGGACGGTCGTATTC	CASSVDLGRTVVF
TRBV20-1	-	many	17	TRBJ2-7	TGCAGTGCTAGAACGCCCATCAGGTTACTAGAGACCTACGAGCAGTACTTC	CSARTPIRLLETYEQYF